The present entry profiles one T cell receptor beta chain with its context. As yet, its antigen is unknown. TCRdb passed the 5' RACE reads through MiXCR, listing each CDR3 protein once. This table has 750,000 to 850,000 distinct CDR3 sequences, 12% appearing once. The source of the sample is a study of CD8 T cells in ankylosing spondylitis. Findings and limits, study-wide: Significantly higher representation of disease-linked clones was reported for matched ankylosing spondylitis synovial fluid. A TCR beta motif of eight highly homologous variants appeared characteristic of ankylosing spondylitis blood. Past research had described some motif variants in reactive arthritis synovial fluid and blood. Relatively scarce in peripheral blood, disease-linked clones were CD8+.

Germline V lookup: CDR1 DFQATT, CDR2 SNEGSKA (reference sequence). J gave up 4 bases and V 1 base, and 8 bases lay outside the gene matches. The CDR3 contains 15 residues. This TCR came from a male donor with ankylosing spondylitis. The chain combines TRBV20-1 with TRBJ2-5, with 8 positions matching TRBD2. Sample: blood, either unsorted or a sorted T cell fraction (not recorded which). CDR3 sequence: CSARAPSGGRETQYF. CDR3 coding DNA: TGCAGTGCTAGAGCTCCATCGGGAGGGCGAGAGACCCAGTACTTC.